The 30 T cell receptor beta chains given below trace back to one sample, sequenced in a study of blood T cell repertoires in COVID-19. The protocol was immunoSEQ multiplex PCR, while the TCRdb copy is restricted to in-frame clones and leaves out a portion. There are 13,000 or so clones in the sample; around nine tenths occur only once, and less than 3.5% lies in the top ten. The sequencing input was peripheral blood. These receptors all come from a human donor in a cohort sampled during active COVID-19.

The chain couples TRBV27 to TRBJ2-6, with D hard to call. Deletions cut 5 bases from V and 0 bases from J, with 8 bases between. Germline V gene sequence: CDR1 MNHEY, CDR2 SMNVEV (reference sequence). CDR3 length equals 15 residues. The CDR3 coding sequence is TGTGCCAGCAGTCTAAGTCTCTCTGGGGCCAACGTCCTGACTTTC. Amino acid sequence: CASSLSLSGANVLTF.

This clone is a singleton in its sample. This sequence joins TRBV4-1 and TRBJ1-6; no firm D call. This CDR3 has 17 residues. V gave up 0 bases and J gave up 0 bases, with 9 bases separating them. In germline, CDR1 is MGHRA, CDR2 YSYEKL. The CDR3 nucleotides read TGCGCCAGCAGCCAAGAATTAGGGAGCTCCTATAATTCACCCCTCCACTTT. Its translation is CASSQELGSSYNSPLHF.

The chain links TRBV6-2 or TRBV6-3 to TRBJ2-5, with TRBD1 matching 12 bases. Germline CDR1 reads MNHEY; CDR2 reads SVGEGT. The CDR3 is 19 amino acids. The junction had 28 bases not matched to a gene; V was cut back by 10 bases and J by 10 bases. Here the CDR3 reads CATRPRPGGARDRGLGQYF. Here the CDR3 DNA reads TGTGCCACCCGCCCTCGGCCGGGGGGGGCCCGGGACAGGGGGCTTGGCCAGTACTTC.

This clone came up a few times. J is TRBJ1-5 and V is TRBV7-2; TRBD1 is a possible D gene (5 bases). The V gene lost 3 bases and the J gene lost 7 bases, with 16 bases spanning the gap. The CDR3 consists of 15 residues. Germline lookup yields CDR1 SGHTA and CDR2 FQGNSA. CDR3 protein: CASSFGQGLWQPQHF. In DNA, the CDR3 is TGTGCCAGCAGCTTCGGGCAGGGCCTTTGGCAGCCCCAGCATTTT.

The chain carries TRBV7-2 and TRBJ2-3, with D possibly TRBD1 on 5 matching bases. V was clipped by 5 bases and J by 8 bases, with 17 bases between them. The CDR3 runs 14 residues. Looked up from germline, CDR1 is SGHTA and CDR2 is FQGNSA. Here the CDR3 reads CASSGAPEAVTQYF. As DNA, the CDR3 is TGTGCCAGCAGCGGGGCGCCAGAAGCAGTTACGCAGTATTTT.

CDR3 coding DNA: TGTGCCAGCAGCTTGGATTTGCAGGGGGGTAATTCACCCCTCCACTTT. It yields the protein CASSLDLQGGNSPLHF. The V and J genes are TRBV5-4 and TRBJ1-6, with 7 bases matching TRBD1. This CDR3 contains 16 residues. The ends lost 0 bases at V and 6 bases at J; junction bases unmatched: 6. Germline V gene data show CDR1 as SGHNT and CDR2 as YYREEE (reference sequence).

The chain couples TRBV27 to TRBJ2-3; 7 bases are a match to TRBD1. The CDR3 spans 15 residues. V dropped 5 bases and J dropped 1; count of bases not matched to a gene: 6. Germline V gene sequence: CDR1 MNHEY, CDR2 SMNVEV (reference sequence). In DNA form, the CDR3 reads TGTGCCAGCAGTGAAGGACAGGCCGGCACAGATACGCAGTATTTT. This codes for CASSEGQAGTDTQYF.

The V call is TRBV3-1 (or the pseudogene TRBV3-2), the J call TRBJ2-5; 9 nucleotides line up with TRBD1. The germline gives CDR1 LGHDT, CDR2 YNNKEL (reference sequence). V trimming: 1 base; J trimming: 5 bases; junction bases outside the gene matches: 8. The CDR3 has 16 amino acids. Here the CDR3 reads CASSQGLDRGWETQYF. Written as DNA, the CDR3 is TGTGCCAGCAGCCAAGGGTTGGACAGGGGTTGGGAGACCCAGTACTTC.

J is TRBJ2-3 and V is TRBV28; 7 bases align to TRBD2. The CDR3 contains 13 residues. Germline V gives CDR1 MDHEN, CDR2 SYDVKM. V shed 5 bases and J 8 bases; nucleotides not matched to a gene: 7. CDR3 residues: CASSLTLAATQYF. The CDR3 nucleotides are TGTGCCAGCAGTCTCACCCTAGCGGCTACGCAGTATTTT.

The V gene is TRBV5-1, the J gene TRBJ2-1, with 15 positions matching TRBD2. V dropped 5 bases and J dropped 0; count of bases not matched to a gene: 6. The germline CDR1 and CDR2 sequences are SGHRS and YFSETQ. The CDR3 spans 18 residues. CDR3 in amino acids: CASRPGLAGGSSYNEQFF. The DNA of the CDR3 is TGCGCCAGCAGACCCGGACTAGCGGGGGGGAGCTCCTACAATGAGCAGTTCTTC.

This clone came up a few times. The chain has TRBV29-1 and TRBJ1-2; 7 bases line up with TRBD1. The CDR3 contains 13 residues. V gave up 3 bases and J gave up 8 bases; unmatched junction bases: 9. CDR1 and CDR2 (germline): SQVTM, ANQGSEA. CDR3 sequence reads: CSVDTDRAGGYTF. In DNA, the CDR3 is TGCAGCGTTGACACCGACAGGGCAGGGGGCTACACCTTC.

This sequence joins TRBV5-6 and TRBJ1-2; possible D gene TRBD1, 5 bases. The V gene lost 0 bases and the J gene lost 4 bases, with 7 bases spanning the gap. The germline gives CDR1 SGHDT, CDR2 YYEEEE. CDR3 size: 13 residues. CDR3 residues: CASSLEGIYGYTF. The CDR3 bases are TGTGCCAGCAGCTTGGAGGGGATCTATGGCTACACCTTC.

The chain joins TRBV7-2 to TRBJ1-1; possibly TRBD1 for D (5 bases). Germline lookup yields CDR1 SGHTA and CDR2 FQGNSA. The ends were cut back, 1 base at V and 4 bases at J, with 13 bases in the middle. This CDR3 comprises 15 residues. Written as DNA, the CDR3 is TGTGCCAGCAGCTTAGAGGGAGGGCAGGGCACTGAAGCTTTCTTT. It yields the protein CASSLEGGQGTEAFF.

This clone is a singleton in its sample. The chain is built from TRBV4-3 and TRBJ2-7; 9 nucleotides align to TRBD2. V lost 1 base, J lost 4 bases, and 5 bases stayed unmatched. CDR3 length equals 15 residues. Looked up from germline, CDR1 is LGHNA and CDR2 is YSLEER. The CDR3 nucleotides are TGCGCCAGCAGCCAAGCCCCTAGCGGGGTTTACGAGCAGTACTTC. This encodes CASSQAPSGVYEQYF.

This chain joins TRBV9 and TRBJ2-1, with D perhaps matching TRBD1 (5 bases). Trimming left V 2 bases short and J 2 bases short, with 14 bases between. CDR1 and CDR2 (germline): SGDLS, YYNGEE. CDR3 length equals 16 residues. The CDR3 region has the DNA TGTGCCAGCAGCGTGATGGAAGGGGTTACCTACAATGAGCAGTTCTTC. Amino acid sequence: CASSVMEGVTYNEQFF.

V and J are TRBV4-1 and TRBJ1-4; D might be TRBD1 (6 bases). Germline V gives CDR1 MGHRA, CDR2 YSYEKL. The V end lost 0 bases, the J end lost 8 bases, and 10 bases lay between the germline ends. The CDR3 spans 14 residues. The CDR3 loop reads CASSQDQGKEKLFF. The CDR3 nucleotides read TGCGCCAGCAGCCAAGACCAGGGGAAAGAAAAACTGTTTTTT.

The chain couples TRBV25-1 to TRBJ2-7; 8 bases are shared with TRBD2. The V gene's germline CDR1 is MGHDK and CDR2 SYGVNS. The J segment lost 4 bases and the V segment lost 6 bases, leaving 8 bases of the junction unmatched. CDR3 length equals 14 residues. The CDR3 nucleotides are TGTGCCAGCAGACCGCGGGGGGACTTTTACGAGCAGTACTTC. Residues: CASRPRGDFYEQYF.

This chain uses TRBV6-5 with TRBJ1-1; D might be TRBD1 (5 bases). This CDR3 contains 16 residues. Deletions cut 2 bases from V and 2 bases from J, with 15 bases between. The germline V gene encodes CDR1 MNHEY and CDR2 SVGAGI. In DNA, the CDR3 is TGTGCCAGCAGTTACGGGGGGGGACGCATAAACACTGAAGCTTTCTTT. Its protein is CASSYGGGRINTEAFF.

This rearrangement joins TRBV19 to TRBJ1-6; 9 bases line up with TRBD1. V gave up 5 bases and J gave up 7 bases; unmatched junction bases: 9. The CDR3 has 16 amino acids. CDR1 and CDR2 (germline): LNHDA, SQIVND (reference sequence). CDR3 nucleotides: TGTGCCAGTAGTCTACGACAGGGGGATGGAAATTCACCCCTCCACTTT. It encodes CASSLRQGDGNSPLHF. The whole variable domain, filled in from reference TRBV19 and TRBJ1-6, reads DGGITQSPKYLFRKEGQNVTLSCEQNLNHDAMYWYRQDPGQGLRLIYYSQIVNDFQKGDIAEGYSVSREKKESFPLTVTSAQKNPTAFYLCASSLRQGDGNSPLHFGNGTRLTVT.

The chain combines TRBV7-8 with TRBJ1-2, with TRBD1 matching over 7 bases. The length of the CDR3 is 16 residues. Germline CDR1 is SGHVS and CDR2 is FQNEAQ. Trimming took 1 base from V and 2 from J; bases not matched to a gene: 7. In nucleotides, the CDR3 is TGTGCCAGCAGCTTAGTAGGGGGCGCCAGAAACTATGGCTACACCTTC. Its translation: CASSLVGGARNYGYTF.

The chain uses TRBV6-2 or TRBV6-3 and TRBJ2-1; D is unresolved. CDR1 and CDR2 from the germline V gene are MNHEY and SVGEGT. The V and J ends lost 5 bases and 6 bases respectively, with 8 bases between them. The CDR3 is 12 residues long. CDR3 residues: CASSRLGNEQFF. In DNA form, the CDR3 reads TGTGCCAGCAGTCGACTGGGCAATGAGCAGTTCTTC.

This clone was observed a few times. The chain uses TRBV12-5 and TRBJ1-5; D is unresolved. The CDR3 contains 14 residues. CDR1 LGHNT and CDR2 FRNRAP come from the germline V gene. Trimming removed 6 bases at V and 0 bases at J, with 9 bases between. This chain's CDR3 is CASGTGYSNQPQHF. In nucleotides, the CDR3 is TGTGCTAGTGGGACGGGTTATAGCAATCAGCCCCAGCATTTT.

V is TRBV5-4 and J is TRBJ2-6, with D perhaps matching TRBD2 (5 bases). CDR3 length equals 17 residues. Trimming removed 4 bases from V and 1 base from J, with 15 bases in between. Germline CDR1 SGHNT, CDR2 YYREEE (reference sequence). This chain's CDR3 is CASSPQAWTSGANVLTF. The CDR3, as DNA: TGTGCCAGCAGCCCCCAAGCCTGGACTTCTGGGGCCAACGTCCTGACTTTC.

Concerning this clone: Other nucleotide sequences from this sample produce the same CDR3. CDR3 region: CASSLATGVSYNEQFF. The CDR3 DNA reads as TGTGCCAGCAGCCTGGCCACAGGGGTTTCCTACAATGAGCAGTTCTTC. V gene TRBV14 combines with J gene TRBJ2-1; TRBD1 agrees at 7 bases. Trimming cost V 4 bases and J 1 base; bases outside gene matches: 7. The CDR3 is 16 residues long. Per the germline V gene, CDR1 is SGHDN and CDR2 is FVKESK.

This chain uses TRBV28 with TRBJ1-1; 8 positions match TRBD1. The length of the CDR3 is 16 residues. The germline V gene has CDR1 MDHEN and CDR2 SYDVKM. J gave up 1 base and V 5 bases, and 9 bases lay outside the gene matches. Written as DNA, the CDR3 is TGTGCCAGCAGTCCCCTGACAGGGGCGGCGAACACTGAAGCTTTCTTT. This sequence encodes CASSPLTGAANTEAFF.

The sample holds a few counts of this clone. The chain uses TRBV6-6 and TRBJ2-1; 9 bases are shared with TRBD1. V lost 2 bases, J lost 8 bases, and 10 bases stayed unmatched. Germline lookup yields CDR1 MNHNY and CDR2 SVGAGI (reference sequence). There are 16 residues in the CDR3. The CDR3 sequence: CASSYHRDRVGDEQFF. CDR3 DNA sequence: TGTGCCAGCAGTTACCACCGGGACAGGGTCGGCGATGAGCAGTTCTTC.

This clone was detected once. The chain couples TRBV2 to TRBJ2-2; 9 nucleotides match TRBD1. CDR1 SNHLY and CDR2 FYNNEI come from the germline V gene. The V gene end was trimmed by 8 bases and the J gene end by 2 bases; junction bases not matched to a gene: 12. The CDR3 totals 17 residues. Here the CDR3 reads CASEKFTGGPNTGELFF. CDR3 nucleotides: TGTGCCAGCGAGAAATTTACAGGGGGCCCTAACACCGGGGAGCTGTTTTTT. The whole variable domain, remainder taken from reference TRBV2 and TRBJ2-2, is EPEVTQTPSHQVTQMGQEVILRCVPISNHLYFYWYRQILGQKVEFLVSFYNNEISEKSEIFDDQFSVERPDGSNFTLKIRSTKLEDSAMYFCASEKFTGGPNTGELFFGEGSRLTVL.

V and J are TRBV30 and TRBJ1-6; 7 bases align to TRBD1. With 8 bases clipped from V and 2 bases from J, the junction kept 3 bases outside the gene matches. Germline V gene sequence: CDR1 GTSNPN, CDR2 SVGIG (reference sequence). The CDR3 is 13 amino acids. CDR3 DNA: TGTGCCAGAGGGACAGCCTATAATTCACCCCTCCACTTT. Translating it yields CARGTAYNSPLHF.

CDR3 residues: CASRPSGIETGELFF. For the CDR3, the DNA is TGTGCCAGCCGCCCTAGCGGGATTGAAACCGGGGAGCTGTTTTTT. The gene calls are TRBV19 and TRBJ2-2; 9 bases are a match to TRBD2. V was clipped by 9 bases and J by 5 bases; unmatched bases: 10. CDR1 and CDR2 (germline): LNHDA, SQIVND (reference sequence). The CDR3 contains 15 residues.

V usage is TRBV19 and J usage is TRBJ2-2; 8 bases line up with TRBD1. This CDR3 has 17 amino acids. J gave up 2 bases and V 3 bases, and 8 bases lay outside the gene matches. Germline CDR1 reads LNHDA; CDR2 reads SQIVND (reference sequence). The CDR3 DNA follows: TGTGCCAGTAGTATTGACAGGGGTTTTCTAAACACCGGGGAGCTGTTTTTT. Amino acids: CASSIDRGFLNTGELFF.